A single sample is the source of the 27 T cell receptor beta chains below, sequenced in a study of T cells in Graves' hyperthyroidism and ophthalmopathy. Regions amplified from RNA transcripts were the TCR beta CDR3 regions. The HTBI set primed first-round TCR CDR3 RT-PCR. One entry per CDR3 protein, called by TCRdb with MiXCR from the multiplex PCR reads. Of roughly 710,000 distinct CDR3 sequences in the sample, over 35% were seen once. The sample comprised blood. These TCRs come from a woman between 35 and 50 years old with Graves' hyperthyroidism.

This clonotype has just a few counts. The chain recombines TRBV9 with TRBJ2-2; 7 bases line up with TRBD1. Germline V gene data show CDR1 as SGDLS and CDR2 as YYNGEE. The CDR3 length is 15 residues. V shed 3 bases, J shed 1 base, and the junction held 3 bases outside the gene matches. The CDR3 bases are TGTGCCAGCAGCGCCCGGACAGGGAACACCGGGGAGCTGTTTTTT. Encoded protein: CASSARTGNTGELFF.

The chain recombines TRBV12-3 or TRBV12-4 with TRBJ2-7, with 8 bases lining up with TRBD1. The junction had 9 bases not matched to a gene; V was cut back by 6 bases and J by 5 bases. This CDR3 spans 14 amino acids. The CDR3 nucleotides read TGTGCCAGCAGCCCGCAGGGGGCGTACCACGAGCAGTACTTC. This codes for CASSPQGAYHEQYF.

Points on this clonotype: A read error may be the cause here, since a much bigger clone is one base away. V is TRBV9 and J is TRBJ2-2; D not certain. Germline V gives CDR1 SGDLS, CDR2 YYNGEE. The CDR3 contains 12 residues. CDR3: CASDTNTRELFF. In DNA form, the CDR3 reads TGTGCCAGCGATACGAACACCCGGGAGCTGTTTTTT.

The CDR3 sequence: CASSESMSTDTQYF. The CDR3 region has the DNA TGCGCCAGCAGTGAGTCTATGAGCACAGATACGCAGTATTTT. The gene calls are TRBV10-1 and TRBJ2-3, with unresolved D. This CDR3 region has 14 residues. Germline loops: CDR1 WNHNN, CDR2 SYGVQD (reference sequence). The V end lost 0 bases, the J end lost 0 bases, and 4 bases lay between the germline ends.

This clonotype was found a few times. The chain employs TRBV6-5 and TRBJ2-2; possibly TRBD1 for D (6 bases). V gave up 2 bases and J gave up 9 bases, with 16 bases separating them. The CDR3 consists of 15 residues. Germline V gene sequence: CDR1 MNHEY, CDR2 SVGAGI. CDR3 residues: CASSYGDTFSRELFF. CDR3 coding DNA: TGTGCCAGCAGTTACGGGGACACGTTTTCTAGGGAGCTGTTTTTT.

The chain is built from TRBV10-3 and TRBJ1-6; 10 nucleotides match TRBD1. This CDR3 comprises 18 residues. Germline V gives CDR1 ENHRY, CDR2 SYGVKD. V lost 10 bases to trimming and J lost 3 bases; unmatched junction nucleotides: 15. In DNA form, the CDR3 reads TGTGCCAGCAGGCCGGGACAGGGGTTTGAGAACTATAATTCACCCCTCCACTTT. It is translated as CASRPGQGFENYNSPLHF.

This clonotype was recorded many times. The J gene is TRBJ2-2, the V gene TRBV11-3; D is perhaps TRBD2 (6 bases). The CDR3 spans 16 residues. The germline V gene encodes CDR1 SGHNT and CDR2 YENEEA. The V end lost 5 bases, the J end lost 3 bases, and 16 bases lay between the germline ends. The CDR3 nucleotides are TGTGCCAGCAGCCCTGAGGAGGGGCGGGACACCGGGGAGCTGTTTTTT. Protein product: CASSPEEGRDTGELFF.

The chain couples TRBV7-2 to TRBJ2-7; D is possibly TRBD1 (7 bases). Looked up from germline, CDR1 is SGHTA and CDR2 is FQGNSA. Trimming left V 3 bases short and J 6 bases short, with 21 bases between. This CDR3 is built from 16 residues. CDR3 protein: CASSLVGGRQGGEQYF. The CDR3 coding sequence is TGTGCCAGCAGCTTGGTTGGGGGGCGACAGGGCGGCGAGCAGTACTTC.

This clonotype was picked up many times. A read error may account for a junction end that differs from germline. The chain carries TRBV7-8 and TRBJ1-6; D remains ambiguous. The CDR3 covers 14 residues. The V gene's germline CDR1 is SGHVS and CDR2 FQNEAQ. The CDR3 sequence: CASSLAPSNSPPHF. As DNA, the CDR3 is TGTGCCAGCAGCTTAGCGCCCTCAAATTCACCCCCCCACTTT.

The CDR3 coding sequence is TGTGCCAGCAGTTTTTCGGACAAGAGCTCCTACGAGCAGTACTTC. This sequence encodes CASSFSDKSSYEQYF. The chain combines TRBV27 with TRBJ2-7, with D tentatively TRBD1 (5 bases). The V and J ends lost 3 bases and 0 bases respectively, with 12 bases between them. The germline gives CDR1 MNHEY, CDR2 SMNVEV (reference sequence). The CDR3 length is 15 residues.

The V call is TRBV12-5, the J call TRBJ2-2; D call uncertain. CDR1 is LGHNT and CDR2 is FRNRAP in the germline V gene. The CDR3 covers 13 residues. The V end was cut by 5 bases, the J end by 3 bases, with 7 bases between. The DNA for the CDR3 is TGTGCTAGTGGTACATTATACACCGGGGAGCTGTTTTTT. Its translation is CASGTLYTGELFF.

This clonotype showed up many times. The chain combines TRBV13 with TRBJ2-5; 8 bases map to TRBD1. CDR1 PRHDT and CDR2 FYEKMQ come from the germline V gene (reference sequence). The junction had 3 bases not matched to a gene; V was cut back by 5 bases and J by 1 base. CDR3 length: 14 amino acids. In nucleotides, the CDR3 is TGTGCCAGCAGCACCGGGACAGGCCAAGAGACCCAGTACTTC. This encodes CASSTGTGQETQYF.

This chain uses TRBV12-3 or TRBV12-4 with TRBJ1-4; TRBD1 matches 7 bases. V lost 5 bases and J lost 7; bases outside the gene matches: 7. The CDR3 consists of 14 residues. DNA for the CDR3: TGTGCCAGCAGTCAGACAGGGAGGACTGAAAAACTGTTTTTT. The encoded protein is CASSQTGRTEKLFF.

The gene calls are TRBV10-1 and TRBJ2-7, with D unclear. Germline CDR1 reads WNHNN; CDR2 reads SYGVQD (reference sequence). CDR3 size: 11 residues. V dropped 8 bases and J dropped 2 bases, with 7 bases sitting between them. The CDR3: CASGDTYEQYF. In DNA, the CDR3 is TGCGCCAGCGGCGATACCTACGAGCAGTACTTC.

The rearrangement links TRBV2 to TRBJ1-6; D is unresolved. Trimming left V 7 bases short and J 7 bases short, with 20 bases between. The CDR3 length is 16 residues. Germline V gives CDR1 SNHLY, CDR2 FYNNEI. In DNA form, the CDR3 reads TGTGCCAGCACCTTCTCTCAGTGGCAGAGAAATTCACCCCTCCACTTT. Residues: CASTFSQWQRNSPLHF.

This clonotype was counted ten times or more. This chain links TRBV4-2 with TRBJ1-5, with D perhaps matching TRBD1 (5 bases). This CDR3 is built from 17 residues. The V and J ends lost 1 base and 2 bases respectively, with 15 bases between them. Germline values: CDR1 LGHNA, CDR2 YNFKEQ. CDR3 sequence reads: CASSQAPSRVGNQPQHF. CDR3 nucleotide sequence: TGTGCCAGCAGCCAAGCTCCCTCCAGGGTAGGCAATCAGCCCCAGCATTTT.

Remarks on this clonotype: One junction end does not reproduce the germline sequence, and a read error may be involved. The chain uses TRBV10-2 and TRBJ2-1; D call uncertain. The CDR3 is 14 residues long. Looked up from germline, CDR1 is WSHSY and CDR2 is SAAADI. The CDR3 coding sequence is TGTGCCACCATAGGCTCTCCCGGTTACAATGAGCAGTTCTTC. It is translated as CATIGSPGYNEQFF.

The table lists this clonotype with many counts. The DNA for the CDR3 is TGTGCCAGCAGCCACACCGGTACAGGGCTCCCCTACGAGCAGTACTTC. It encodes CASSHTGTGLPYEQYF. The chain has TRBV7-6 and TRBJ2-7; maybe TRBD1 (6 bases). The CDR3 contains 16 residues. CDR1 and CDR2 (germline): SGHVS, FNYEAQ. Trimming pared 5 bases from V and 2 bases from J, leaving 19 bases between. The variable domain in full, completed from reference TRBV7-6 and TRBJ2-7, reads GAGVSQSPRYKVTKRGQDVALRCDPISGHVSLYWYRQALGQGPEFLTYFNYEAQQDKSGLPNDRFSAERPEGSISTLTIQRTEQRDSAMYRCASSHTGTGLPYEQYFGPGTRLTVT.

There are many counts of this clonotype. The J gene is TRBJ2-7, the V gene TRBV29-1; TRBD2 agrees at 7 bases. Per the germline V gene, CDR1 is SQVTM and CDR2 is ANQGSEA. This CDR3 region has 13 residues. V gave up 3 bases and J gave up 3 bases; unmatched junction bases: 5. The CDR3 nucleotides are TGCAGCGTTGAGGGTCCTAGCGGCTACGAGCAGTACTTC. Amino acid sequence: CSVEGPSGYEQYF.

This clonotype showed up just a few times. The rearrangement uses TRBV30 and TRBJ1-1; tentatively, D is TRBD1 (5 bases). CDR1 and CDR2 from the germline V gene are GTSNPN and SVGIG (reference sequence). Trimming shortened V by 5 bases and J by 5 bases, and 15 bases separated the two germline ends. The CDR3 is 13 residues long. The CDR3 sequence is CAWGVGGKTEAFF. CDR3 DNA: TGTGCCTGGGGAGTCGGGGGGAAGACTGAAGCTTTCTTT.

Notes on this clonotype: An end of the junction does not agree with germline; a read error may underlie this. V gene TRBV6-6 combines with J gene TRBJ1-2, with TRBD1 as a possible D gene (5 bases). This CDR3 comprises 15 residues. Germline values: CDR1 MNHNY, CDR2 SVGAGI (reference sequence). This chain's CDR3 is CASSPFTGGGYGHTF. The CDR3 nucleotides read TGTGCCAGCAGTCCTTTTACGGGGGGAGGCTATGGCCACACCTTC.

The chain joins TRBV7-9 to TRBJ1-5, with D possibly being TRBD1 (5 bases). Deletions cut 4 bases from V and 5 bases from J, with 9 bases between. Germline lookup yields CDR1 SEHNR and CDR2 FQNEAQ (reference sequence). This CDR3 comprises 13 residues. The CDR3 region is CASSSEGDQPQHF. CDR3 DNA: TGTGCCAGCAGCTCGGAAGGGGATCAGCCCCAGCATTTT.

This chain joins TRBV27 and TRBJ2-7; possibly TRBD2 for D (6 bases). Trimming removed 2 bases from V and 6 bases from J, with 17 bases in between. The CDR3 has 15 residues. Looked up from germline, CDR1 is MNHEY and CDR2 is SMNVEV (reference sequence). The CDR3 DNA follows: TGTGCCAGCAGTTTAGCCCTAGCGAACTCGTGCGAGCAGTACTTC. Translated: CASSLALANSCEQYF.

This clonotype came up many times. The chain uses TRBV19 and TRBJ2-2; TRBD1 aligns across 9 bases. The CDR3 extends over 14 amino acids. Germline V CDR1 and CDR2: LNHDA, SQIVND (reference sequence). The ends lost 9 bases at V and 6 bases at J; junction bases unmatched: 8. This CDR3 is CASMDRGGSGELFF. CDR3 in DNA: TGTGCCAGCATGGACAGGGGCGGGTCCGGGGAGCTGTTTTTT.

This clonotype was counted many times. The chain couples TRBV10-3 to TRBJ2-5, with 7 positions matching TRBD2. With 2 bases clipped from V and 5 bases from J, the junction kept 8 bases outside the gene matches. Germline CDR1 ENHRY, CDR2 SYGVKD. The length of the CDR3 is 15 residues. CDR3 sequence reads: CAISEREAGGETQYF. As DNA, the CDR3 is TGTGCCATCAGTGAGCGGGAGGCCGGGGGTGAGACCCAGTACTTC.

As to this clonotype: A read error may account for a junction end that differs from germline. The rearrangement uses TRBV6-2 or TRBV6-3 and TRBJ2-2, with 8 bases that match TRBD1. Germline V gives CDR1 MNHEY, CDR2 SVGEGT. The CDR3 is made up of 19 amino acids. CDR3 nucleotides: TGTGCCAGCAGTTACTCGATACAATGGGGACAGGCGAACACCGGGGAGCCGTTTTTT. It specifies CASSYSIQWGQANTGEPFF.

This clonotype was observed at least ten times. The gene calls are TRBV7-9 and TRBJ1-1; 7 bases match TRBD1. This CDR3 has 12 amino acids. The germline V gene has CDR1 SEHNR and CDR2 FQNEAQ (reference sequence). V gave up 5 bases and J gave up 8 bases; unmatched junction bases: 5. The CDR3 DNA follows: TGTGCCAGCAGCGCCGGGACAGAGGAAGCTTTCTTT. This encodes CASSAGTEEAFF.